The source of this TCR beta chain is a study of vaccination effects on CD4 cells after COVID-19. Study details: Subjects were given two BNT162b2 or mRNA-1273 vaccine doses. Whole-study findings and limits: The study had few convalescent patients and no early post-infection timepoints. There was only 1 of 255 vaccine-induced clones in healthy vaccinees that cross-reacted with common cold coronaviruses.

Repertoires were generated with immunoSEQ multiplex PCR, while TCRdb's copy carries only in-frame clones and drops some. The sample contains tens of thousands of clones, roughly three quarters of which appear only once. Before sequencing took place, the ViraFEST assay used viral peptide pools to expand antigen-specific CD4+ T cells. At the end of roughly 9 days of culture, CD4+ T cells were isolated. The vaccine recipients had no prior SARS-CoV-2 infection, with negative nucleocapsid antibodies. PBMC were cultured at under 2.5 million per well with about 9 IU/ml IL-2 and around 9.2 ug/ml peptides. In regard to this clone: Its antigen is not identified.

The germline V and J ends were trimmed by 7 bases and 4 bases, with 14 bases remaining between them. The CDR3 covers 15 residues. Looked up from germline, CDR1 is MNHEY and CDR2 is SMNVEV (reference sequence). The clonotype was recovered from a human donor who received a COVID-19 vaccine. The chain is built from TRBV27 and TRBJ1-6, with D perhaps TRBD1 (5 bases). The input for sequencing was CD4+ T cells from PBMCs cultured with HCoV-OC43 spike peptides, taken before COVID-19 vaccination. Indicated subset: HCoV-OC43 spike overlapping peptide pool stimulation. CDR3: CASTDSIGYNSPLHF. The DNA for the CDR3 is TGTGCCAGCACTGACAGCATAGGATATAATTCACCCCTCCACTTT.